What follows is one TCR beta chain and its context. The entry originates in a study of control samples from healthy donors and cancer patients. V was clipped by 3 bases and J by 8 bases; unmatched bases: 8. Germline V gene data show CDR1 as SGHNT and CDR2 as YYREEE (reference sequence). The CDR3 extends over 15 amino acids. Some clones are missing from TCRdb's copy, which holds only in-frame ones; the method was immunoSEQ multiplex PCR. There are some 140,000 clones in the sample; around nine tenths occur only once, and 8% to 9.5% lies in the top ten. The chain joins TRBV5-4 to TRBJ1-4; 9 bases agree with TRBD1. Sequenced input: blood. The clonotype comes from a woman aged 25 to 45 in good health. CDR3 sequence (DNA): TGTGCCAGCAGCTCCGGGACAGGGAGAGAGGAAAAACTGTTTTTT. Protein: CASSSGTGREEKLFF.